Listed here are 18 T cell receptor beta chains from one sample, sequenced in a study of siplizumab effects on memory and regulatory T cells. Clones were read by immunoSEQ multiplex PCR, and TCRdb kept only the in-frame ones, dropping some. The table lists tens of thousands of clones, over 75% of them singletons, with 0.3% to 0.35% in the top ten. Sequenced material: naive CD8+ T cells sorted from blood. These receptor sequences come from a human donor in good health.

As regards this clone: One end of the junction fails to match germline, which may point to a read error. The chain has TRBV29-1 and TRBJ2-5; possibly TRBD2 for D (5 bases). CDR1 SQVTM and CDR2 ANQGSEA come from the germline V gene. The CDR3 totals 13 residues. CDR3 amino acids: CSAEEGYQETQYF. CDR3 nucleotides: TGCAGCGCTGAAGAGGGCTATCAAGAGACCCAGTACTTC.

This chain's CDR3 is CASSSLDSYEQYF. The CDR3 bases are TGTGCCAGCAGTTCCCTGGACAGCTACGAGCAGTACTTC. V usage is TRBV27 and J usage is TRBJ2-7; a possible D gene is TRBD1 (6 bases). This CDR3 is 13 amino acids long. Germline CDR1 is MNHEY and CDR2 is SMNVEV (reference sequence). V was trimmed by 4 bases and J by 3 bases, leaving 10 bases between them.

This clone was observed a few times. The V call is TRBV7-9, the J call TRBJ1-2; D remains ambiguous. The CDR3 runs to 16 residues. Trimming shortened V by 5 bases and J by 0 bases, and 16 bases separated the two germline ends. CDR1 and CDR2 from the germline V gene are SEHNR and FQNEAQ (reference sequence). In DNA form, the CDR3 reads TGTGCCAGCAGCCCCCACGGCGGACTTCCTAACTATGGCTACACCTTC. Its translation is CASSPHGGLPNYGYTF. Full variable domain (outside the CDR3, taken from reference TRBV7-9 and TRBJ1-2): DTGVSQNPRHKITKRGQNVTFRCDPISEHNRLYWYRQTLGQGPEFLTYFQNEAQLEKSRLLSDRFSAERPKGSFSTLEIQRTEQGDSAMYLCASSPHGGLPNYGYTFGSGTRLTVV.

The chain recombines TRBV7-9 with TRBJ2-4; D might be TRBD1 or TRBD2, each matching 5 bases. This CDR3 spans 15 amino acids. Trimming pared 5 bases from V and 8 bases from J, leaving 19 bases between. Germline V gene sequence: CDR1 SEHNR, CDR2 FQNEAQ (reference sequence). The CDR3 protein is CASSPPWPRGDIQYF. CDR3 in DNA: TGTGCCAGCAGCCCGCCTTGGCCCCGGGGCGACATTCAGTACTTC.

This sequence joins TRBV19 and TRBJ1-6; 8 bases are shared with TRBD1. After removal of 5 bases from V and 9 bases from J, the junction contained 12 bases not matched to a gene. This CDR3 spans 16 amino acids. In germline, CDR1 is LNHDA, CDR2 SQIVND (reference sequence). The CDR3 protein is CASSFTGGIPGSPLHF. CDR3 bases: TGTGCCAGTAGTTTTACAGGGGGAATACCTGGTTCACCCCTCCACTTT.

The chain recombines TRBV5-4 with TRBJ2-7, with a possible D match to TRBD1 (5 bases). The CDR3 contains 13 residues. The V end was cut by 6 bases, the J end by 5 bases, with 15 bases between. Germline V lookup: CDR1 SGHNT, CDR2 YYREEE (reference sequence). The CDR3 sequence: CASKAGHSHEQYF. The DNA of the CDR3 is TGTGCCAGCAAGGCAGGGCATTCCCACGAGCAGTACTTC.

This clone was observed a handful of times. CDR3 region: CASSRTDRDTEAFF. CDR3 coding DNA: TGCGCCAGCAGCCGCACAGACAGGGACACTGAAGCTTTCTTT. V is TRBV4-1 and J is TRBJ1-1, with TRBD1 matching 7 bases. The CDR3 runs 14 residues. The germline CDR1 and CDR2 sequences are MGHRA and YSYEKL. With V trimmed by 4 bases and J by 3 bases, 5 bases remained unmatched.

The V call is TRBV29-1, the J call TRBJ2-7; 14 bases align to TRBD2. With V trimmed by 6 bases and J by 3 bases, 1 base remained unmatched. CDR1 and CDR2 from the germline V gene are SQVTM and ANQGSEA. The CDR3 totals 13 residues. CDR3 region: CSVGTSGSYEQYF. CDR3 nucleotides: TGCAGCGTCGGGACTAGCGGGAGCTACGAGCAGTACTTC.

The rearrangement uses TRBV19 and TRBJ2-4; D call uncertain. V lost 5 bases, J lost 5 bases, and 16 bases lay in between. The V gene's germline CDR1 is LNHDA and CDR2 SQIVND (reference sequence). There are 15 residues in the CDR3. Here the CDR3 DNA reads TGTGCCAGTAGTTTTGGACCTTATCCGGAAAACATTCAGTACTTC. This gives the protein CASSFGPYPENIQYF.

CDR3 sequence (DNA): TGTGCCACAGACCGGGATAACCAAGAGACCCAGTACTTC. This sequence encodes CATDRDNQETQYF. The rearrangement uses TRBV2 and TRBJ2-5, with a weak D call TRBD2 (5 bases). The CDR3 sequence is 13 residues long. Between the trimmed V and J ends, which lost 10 bases and 0 bases, there was a span of 12 bases. CDR1 is SNHLY, CDR2 FYNNEI, per germline.

This rearrangement joins TRBV28 to TRBJ2-7; 12 nucleotides match TRBD2. Trimming took 6 bases from V and 7 from J; bases not matched to a gene: 10. The CDR3 length is 15 residues. Germline CDR1 and CDR2: MDHEN and SYDVKM. The CDR3 loop is CASSPRLAGVGEQYF. CDR3 DNA sequence: TGTGCCAGCAGCCCTAGACTAGCGGGAGTAGGTGAGCAGTACTTC.

The chain has TRBV5-1 and TRBJ2-7, with 10 bases identical to TRBD2. Trimming removed 2 bases from V and 3 bases from J; junction bases left unmatched: 5. The CDR3 extends over 15 amino acids. Germline V gives CDR1 SGHRS, CDR2 YFSETQ. DNA for the CDR3: TGCGCCAGCAGCTTTGTCGGACTAGCGGACTACGAGCAGTACTTC. It yields the protein CASSFVGLADYEQYF.

As DNA, the CDR3 is TGTGCCAGCAGTCTACAGGGGGACACCGGGGAGCTGTTTTTT. Amino acid sequence: CASSLQGDTGELFF. The V gene is TRBV6-5, the J gene TRBJ2-2; TRBD1 agrees at 8 bases. CDR1 MNHEY and CDR2 SVGAGI come from the germline V gene. This CDR3 contains 14 residues. J was trimmed by 3 bases and V by 5 bases; bases with no gene match: 2.

This CDR3 is CASSPRGEGYTF. CDR3 DNA sequence: TGTGCCAGCAGCCCAAGGGGTGAGGGCTACACCTTC. The chain has TRBV7-9 and TRBJ1-2, with D perhaps matching TRBD1 (5 bases). Trimming removed 5 bases at V and 8 bases at J, with 12 bases between. The germline V gene encodes CDR1 SEHNR and CDR2 FQNEAQ (reference sequence). CDR3 length: 12 residues.

The chain carries TRBV11-2 and TRBJ2-5; 9 nucleotides match TRBD1. This CDR3 contains 17 residues. The V and J ends lost 0 bases and 7 bases, in that order; junction bases with no gene match: 12. CDR1 SGHAT and CDR2 FQNNGV come from the germline V gene. The CDR3 DNA is TGTGCCAGCAGCTTAGATGGGCGGGACAGGGTGGTGGGGACCCAGTACTTC. Translated, it gives CASSLDGRDRVVGTQYF.

The V call is TRBV7-6, the J call TRBJ2-3; 9 positions agree with TRBD2. The CDR3 runs 16 residues. Per the germline V gene, CDR1 is SGHVS and CDR2 is FNYEAQ. Unmatched junction bases numbered 4, after V lost 1 base and J lost 2 bases. The CDR3 sequence is CASSLVSSGITDTQYF. The CDR3 bases are TGTGCCAGCAGCTTAGTGTCTAGCGGGATCACAGATACGCAGTATTTT. The variable domain in full, with the rest retrieved from reference TRBV7-6 and TRBJ2-3, is GAGVSQSPRYKVTKRGQDVALRCDPISGHVSLYWYRQALGQGPEFLTYFNYEAQQDKSGLPNDRFSAERPEGSISTLTIQRTEQRDSAMYRCASSLVSSGITDTQYFGPGTRLTVL.

This clone occurred once. The V and J genes are TRBV5-1 and TRBJ2-5, with D perhaps TRBD1 (5 bases). This CDR3 contains 15 residues. Germline V gives CDR1 SGHRS, CDR2 YFSETQ. Trimming removed 2 bases from V and 4 bases from J, with 15 bases in between. CDR3 DNA: TGCGCCAGCAGCTTAGGAAGTGGCAGGGTAGAGACCCAGTACTTC. It translates to CASSLGSGRVETQYF.

The chain couples TRBV2 to TRBJ2-7, with D possibly TRBD1 on 5 matching bases. Germline CDR1 SNHLY, CDR2 FYNNEI. Trimming took off 2 bases at V and 6 bases at J, with 8 bases between the two ends. This CDR3 is built from 12 residues. For the CDR3, the DNA is TGTGCCAGCAGTGAACAGGGTCCCGAGCAGTACTTC. As protein: CASSEQGPEQYF.